This entry lists 10 T cell receptor beta chains sequenced from one sample in a study of OX40 agonist ivuxolimab in advanced cancers. Sequencing was performed with immunoSEQ multiplex PCR; in TCRdb, only in-frame clones are kept and a portion is missing. The table includes 65,000 to 80,000 clones, 92% detected once. The source material was CD4+ or CD8+ T cells sorted from blood, sampled in a trial of the OX40 agonist ivuxolimab. The origin of the receptors is an adult with an advanced solid tumor such as melanoma, head and neck, liver or kidney cancer.

V and J are TRBV7-3 and TRBJ2-3; unclear D gene. The CDR3 runs to 13 residues. V was trimmed by 5 bases and J by 1 base, leaving 7 bases between them. Looked up from germline, CDR1 is SGHTA and CDR2 is FQGTGA. CDR3 protein: CASSQKGTDTQYF. The CDR3 nucleotides are TGTGCCAGCAGCCAGAAGGGCACAGATACGCAGTATTTT.

V usage is TRBV19 and J usage is TRBJ2-6; D is unresolved. V was pared by 6 bases and J by 0 bases, with 9 bases between. The CDR3 consists of 15 residues. CDR1 is LNHDA and CDR2 is SQIVND in the germline V gene (reference sequence). CDR3 sequence: CASSPSASGANVLTF. Written as DNA, the CDR3 is TGTGCCAGTAGCCCCAGCGCCTCTGGGGCCAACGTCCTGACTTTC.

The V and J genes are TRBV30 and TRBJ1-1, with 10 bases identical to TRBD1. The CDR3 contains 15 residues. CDR1 and CDR2 (germline): GTSNPN, SVGIG (reference sequence). V dropped 8 bases and J dropped 0; count of bases not matched to a gene: 9. The CDR3: CAGFRDRGLNTEAFF. CDR3 nucleotide sequence: TGTGCCGGCTTTCGGGACAGGGGTTTGAACACTGAAGCTTTCTTT.

The chain joins TRBV10-3 to TRBJ1-2; tentative D call: TRBD1 (5 bases). This CDR3 spans 14 amino acids. V gave up 4 bases and J gave up 1 base, with 10 bases separating them. Germline V gives CDR1 ENHRY, CDR2 SYGVKD. CDR3 in DNA: TGTGCCATCAGTGGGCCGGGGGGTAACTATGGCTACACCTTC. As protein: CAISGPGGNYGYTF.

J is TRBJ1-2 and V is TRBV4-3; no firm D call. Per germline, CDR1 LGHNA and CDR2 YSLEER. CDR3 length: 17 residues. Trimming removed 0 bases from V and 0 bases from J, with 14 bases in between. CDR3 nucleotides: TGCGCCAGCAGCCAAGATATGACCCCCGATGCTAACTATGGCTACACCTTC. Translated: CASSQDMTPDANYGYTF.

The genes are TRBV19 and TRBJ2-1; 8 nucleotides agree with TRBD1. Germline CDR1 is LNHDA and CDR2 is SQIVND (reference sequence). The CDR3 consists of 16 residues. V dropped 5 bases and J dropped 5; count of bases not matched to a gene: 11. As DNA, the CDR3 is TGTGCCAGTAGTCTGAACAGGGGGGAGATCGACAATGAGCAGTTCTTC. This gives the protein CASSLNRGEIDNEQFF.

This rearrangement joins TRBV9 to TRBJ2-7; 12 bases match TRBD2. CDR3 length: 20 residues. CDR1 and CDR2 from the germline V gene are SGDLS and YYNGEE. With V trimmed by 2 bases and J by 7 bases, 22 bases remained unmatched. In DNA form, the CDR3 reads TGTGCCAGCAGCGTTGGGGGGGCGACTAGCGGGAGTCCCCTCGTTAGGGAGCAGTACTTC. Translated: CASSVGGATSGSPLVREQYF.

This rearrangement joins TRBV19 to TRBJ1-4; D might be TRBD1 (6 bases). Trimming took 6 bases from V and 5 from J, leaving 13 bases between them. Looked up from germline, CDR1 is LNHDA and CDR2 is SQIVND (reference sequence). The CDR3 totals 14 residues. The CDR3 region is CASRPGHSNEKLFF. The CDR3 DNA reads as TGTGCCAGTAGGCCGGGACATAGCAATGAAAAACTGTTTTTT.

V usage is TRBV29-1 and J usage is TRBJ2-1; 8 bases align to TRBD1. Germline loops: CDR1 SQVTM, CDR2 ANQGSEA. J gave up 6 bases and V 7 bases, and 5 bases lay outside the gene matches. The CDR3 extends over 12 amino acids. The CDR3 DNA is TGCAGCGCCGAACAGGGGGTCAATGAGCAGTTCTTC. This gives the protein CSAEQGVNEQFF.

CDR3 sequence reads: CASSPTRRTDTQYF. CDR3 in DNA: TGTGCCAGCAGCCCGACCCGGAGGACAGATACGCAGTATTTT. This rearrangement joins TRBV7-8 to TRBJ2-3; TRBD2 might be the D (5 bases). Per the germline V gene, CDR1 is SGHVS and CDR2 is FQNEAQ. The V and J ends lost 5 bases and 3 bases respectively, with 12 bases between them. The CDR3 totals 14 residues.